Included here is one TCR beta chain sequence, with context. Sample time point: after dendritic cell vaccination, including at tumor progression/relapse. Fresh-frozen tumor tissue and more than two years of survival data were available for all. The sample comes from a study of glioma-infiltrating T cells after dendritic cell vaccination. Profiled with immunoSEQ multiplex PCR; TCRdb holds only in-frame clones, not every one. The sample has around 60,000 clones; approximately 86% are singletons. Germline V gene sequence: CDR1 SNHLY, CDR2 FYNNEI. The CDR3 is made up of 13 amino acids. The trim removed 6 bases at V and 4 bases at J, leaving 2 bases unmatched.

The chain is built from TRBV2 and TRBJ1-5; TRBD1 aligns across 8 bases. The sample here was blood, taken after dendritic cell vaccination. The origin of this receptor is a human donor with glioblastoma. The CDR3 nucleotides read TGTGCCAGCAGGAGACAGGGGAATCAGCCCCAGCATTTT. Residues: CASRRQGNQPQHF.